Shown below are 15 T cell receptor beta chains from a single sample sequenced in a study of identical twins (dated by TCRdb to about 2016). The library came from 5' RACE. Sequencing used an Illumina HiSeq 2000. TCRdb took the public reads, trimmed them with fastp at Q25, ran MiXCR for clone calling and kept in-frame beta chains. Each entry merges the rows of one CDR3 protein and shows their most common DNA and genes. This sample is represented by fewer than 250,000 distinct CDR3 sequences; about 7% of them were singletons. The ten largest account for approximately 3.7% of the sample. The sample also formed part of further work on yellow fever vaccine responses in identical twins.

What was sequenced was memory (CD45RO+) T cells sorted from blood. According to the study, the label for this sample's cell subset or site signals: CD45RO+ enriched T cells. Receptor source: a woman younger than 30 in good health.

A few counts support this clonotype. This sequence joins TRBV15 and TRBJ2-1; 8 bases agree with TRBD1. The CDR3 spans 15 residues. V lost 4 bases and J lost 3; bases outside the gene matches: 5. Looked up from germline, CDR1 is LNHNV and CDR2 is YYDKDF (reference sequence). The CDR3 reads CATSKDRGSYNEQFF. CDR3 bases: TGTGCCACCAGCAAAGACAGGGGCAGCTACAATGAGCAGTTCTTC.

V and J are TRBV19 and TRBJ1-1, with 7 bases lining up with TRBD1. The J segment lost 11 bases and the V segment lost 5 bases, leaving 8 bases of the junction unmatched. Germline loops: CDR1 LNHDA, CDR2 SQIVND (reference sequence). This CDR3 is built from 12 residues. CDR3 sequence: CASSFVTGRAFF. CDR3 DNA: TGTGCCAGTAGTTTTGTGACAGGGAGGGCTTTCTTT.

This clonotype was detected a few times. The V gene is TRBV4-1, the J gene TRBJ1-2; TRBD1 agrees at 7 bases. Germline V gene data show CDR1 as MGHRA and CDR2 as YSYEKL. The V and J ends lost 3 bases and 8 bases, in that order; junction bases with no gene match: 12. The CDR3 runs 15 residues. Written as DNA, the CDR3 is TGCGCCAGCAGCCAGACCGGAACAGGGGTTCAGGGCTACACCTTC. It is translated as CASSQTGTGVQGYTF.

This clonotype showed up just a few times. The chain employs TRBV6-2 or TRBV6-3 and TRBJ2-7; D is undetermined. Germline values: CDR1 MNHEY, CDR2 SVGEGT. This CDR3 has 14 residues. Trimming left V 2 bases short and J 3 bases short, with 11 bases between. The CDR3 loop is CASSYRARLYEQYV. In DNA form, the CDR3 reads TGTGCCAGCAGTTACAGGGCAAGGCTCTACGAGCAGTACGTC.

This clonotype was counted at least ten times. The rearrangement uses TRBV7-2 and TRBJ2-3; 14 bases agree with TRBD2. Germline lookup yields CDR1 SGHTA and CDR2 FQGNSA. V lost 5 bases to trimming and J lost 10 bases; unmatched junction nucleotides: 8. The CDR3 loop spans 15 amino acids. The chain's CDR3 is CASSLSGTSGGAQYF. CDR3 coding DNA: TGTGCCAGCAGCCTCTCCGGGACTAGCGGGGGTGCGCAGTATTTT.

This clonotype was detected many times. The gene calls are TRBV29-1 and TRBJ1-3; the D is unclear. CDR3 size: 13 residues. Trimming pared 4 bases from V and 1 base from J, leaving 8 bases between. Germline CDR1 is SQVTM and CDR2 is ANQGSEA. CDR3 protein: CSVVSVSGNTIYF. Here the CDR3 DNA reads TGCAGCGTTGTCTCAGTGTCTGGAAACACCATATATTTT.

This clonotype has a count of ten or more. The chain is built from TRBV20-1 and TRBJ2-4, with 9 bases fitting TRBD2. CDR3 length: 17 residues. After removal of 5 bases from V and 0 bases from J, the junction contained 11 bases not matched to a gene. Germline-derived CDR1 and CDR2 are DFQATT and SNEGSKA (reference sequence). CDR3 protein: CSAHSGSPMLAKNIQYF. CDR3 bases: TGCAGTGCTCATAGCGGGAGCCCCATGTTAGCCAAAAACATTCAGTACTTC.

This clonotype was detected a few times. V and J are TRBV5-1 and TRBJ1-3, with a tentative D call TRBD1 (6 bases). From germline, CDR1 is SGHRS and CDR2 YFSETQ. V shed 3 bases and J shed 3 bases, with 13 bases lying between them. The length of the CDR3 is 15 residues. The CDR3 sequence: CASSSGDGRGNTIYF. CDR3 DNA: TGCGCCAGCAGCTCAGGGGACGGACGTGGAAACACCATATATTTT.

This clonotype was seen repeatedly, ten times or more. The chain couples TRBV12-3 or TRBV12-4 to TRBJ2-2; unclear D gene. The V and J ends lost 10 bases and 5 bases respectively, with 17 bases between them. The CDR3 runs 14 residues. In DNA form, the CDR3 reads TGTGCCACCCGACCGGAGCGAACGACCGGGGAGCTGTTTTTT. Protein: CATRPERTTGELFF.

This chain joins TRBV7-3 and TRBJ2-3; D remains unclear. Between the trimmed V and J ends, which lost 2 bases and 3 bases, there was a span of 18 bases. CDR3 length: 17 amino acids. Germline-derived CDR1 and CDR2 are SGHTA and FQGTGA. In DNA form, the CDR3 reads TGTGCCAGCAGCTTAGGAGTGGGCGGACCCCCGACAGATACGCAGTATTTT. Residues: CASSLGVGGPPTDTQYF.

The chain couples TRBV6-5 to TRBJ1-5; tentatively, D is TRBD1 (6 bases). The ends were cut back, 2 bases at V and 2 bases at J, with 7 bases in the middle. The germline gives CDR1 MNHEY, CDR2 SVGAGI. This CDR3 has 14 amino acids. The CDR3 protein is CASSYPGGNQPQHF. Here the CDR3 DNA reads TGTGCCAGCAGTTACCCAGGGGGCAATCAGCCCCAGCATTTT.

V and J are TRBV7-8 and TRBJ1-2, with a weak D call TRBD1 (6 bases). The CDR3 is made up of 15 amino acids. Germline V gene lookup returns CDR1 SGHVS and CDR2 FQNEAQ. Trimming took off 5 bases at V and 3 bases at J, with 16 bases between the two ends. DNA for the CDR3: TGTGCCAGCAGCCACCAAGTGGCAGGGGACTATGGCTACACCTTC. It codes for CASSHQVAGDYGYTF. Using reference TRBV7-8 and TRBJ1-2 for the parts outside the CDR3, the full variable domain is GAGVSQSPRYKVAKRGQDVALRCDPISGHVSLFWYQQALGQGPEFLTYFQNEAQLDKSGLPSDRFFAERPEGSVSTLKIQRTQQEDSAVYLCASSHQVAGDYGYTFGSGTRLTVV.

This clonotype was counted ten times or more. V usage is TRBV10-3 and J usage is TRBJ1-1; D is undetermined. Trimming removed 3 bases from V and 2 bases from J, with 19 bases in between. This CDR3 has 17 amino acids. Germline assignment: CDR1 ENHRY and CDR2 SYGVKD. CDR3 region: CAISDPTLIRYNTEAFF. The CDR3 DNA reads TGTGCCATCAGTGACCCCACACTCATTCGATATAACACTGAAGCTTTCTTT.

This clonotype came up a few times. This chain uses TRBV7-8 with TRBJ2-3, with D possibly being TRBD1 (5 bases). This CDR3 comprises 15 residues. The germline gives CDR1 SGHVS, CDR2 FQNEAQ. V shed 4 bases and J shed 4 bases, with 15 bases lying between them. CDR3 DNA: TGTGCCAGCAGCTCCAGGGTAATGAAGGCAGATACGCAGTATTTT. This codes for CASSSRVMKADTQYF.

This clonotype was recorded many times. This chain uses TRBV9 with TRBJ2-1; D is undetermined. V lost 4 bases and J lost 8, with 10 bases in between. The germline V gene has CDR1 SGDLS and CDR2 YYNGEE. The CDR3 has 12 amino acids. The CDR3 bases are TGTGCCAGCAGCCCGTCTTACGATGAGCAGTTCTTC. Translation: CASSPSYDEQFF.